The clone carrying this T cell receptor (beta chain) has only a few counts. What it recognizes is unknown. The CDR3 consists of 12 residues. CDR1 is KGHSH, CDR2 LQKENI, per germline. V was clipped by 4 bases and J by 2 bases, with 5 bases between them. This specimen comes from a study of T cell repertoires in cytomegalovirus infection. On the study more broadly: Carrying CMV and the relevant HLA type showed in public TCR beta signatures.

The study, taken as a whole, reports: HLA-C-restricted, CMV-specific TCR beta clonotypes were dominant ex vivo. Summed frequency of public TCR beta families distinguished CMV carriers with the relevant HLA.

Each CDR3 protein is one row after TCRdb ran MiXCR on the reads. The sample yields approximately 490,000 distinct CDR3 sequences, around 10% seen once. The sample consisted of PBMCs. The chain is built from TRBV18 and TRBJ2-5, with D maybe TRBD2 (5 bases). The sequence was collected from a human donor in good health (CMV status not recorded). Some clones in this sample may be carry-over from other donors' samples. CDR3 bases: TGTGCCAGCTCACGGGAGCAAGAGACCCAGTACTTC. This translates into CASSREQETQYF.